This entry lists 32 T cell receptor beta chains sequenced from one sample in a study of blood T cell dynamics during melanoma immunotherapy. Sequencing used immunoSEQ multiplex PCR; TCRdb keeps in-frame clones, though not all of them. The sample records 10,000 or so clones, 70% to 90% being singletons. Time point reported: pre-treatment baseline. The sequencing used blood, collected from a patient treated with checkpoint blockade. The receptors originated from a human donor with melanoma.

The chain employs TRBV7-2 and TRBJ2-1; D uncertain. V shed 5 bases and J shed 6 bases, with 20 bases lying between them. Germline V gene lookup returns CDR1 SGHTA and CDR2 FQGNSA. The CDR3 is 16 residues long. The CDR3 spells CASSPPLNPFRNEQFF. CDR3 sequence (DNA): TGTGCCAGCAGCCCCCCCCTCAACCCATTTCGCAATGAGCAGTTCTTC.

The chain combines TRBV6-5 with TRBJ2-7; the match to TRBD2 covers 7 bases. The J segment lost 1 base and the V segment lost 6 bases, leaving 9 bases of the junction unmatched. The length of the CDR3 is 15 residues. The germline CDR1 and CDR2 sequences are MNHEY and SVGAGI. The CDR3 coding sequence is TGTGCCAGCAGCAGAAGGCCTAGCGGATCCTACGAGCAGTACTTC. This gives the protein CASSRRPSGSYEQYF.

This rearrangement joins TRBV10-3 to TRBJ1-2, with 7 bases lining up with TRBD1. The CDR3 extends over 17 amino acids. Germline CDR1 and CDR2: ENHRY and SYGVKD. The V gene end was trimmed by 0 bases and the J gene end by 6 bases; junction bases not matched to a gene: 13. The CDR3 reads CAISESTGPGQRNGYTF. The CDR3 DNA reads TGTGCCATCAGTGAGTCGACGGGGCCGGGACAGCGAAATGGCTACACCTTC.

In nucleotides, the CDR3 is TGTGCCAGCGATTCCCGGAATGAGCAGTTCTTC. This encodes CASDSRNEQFF. This rearrangement joins TRBV28 to TRBJ2-1, with no clear D. V was pared by 8 bases and J by 7 bases, with 9 bases between. Germline CDR1 and CDR2: MDHEN and SYDVKM. The CDR3 runs 11 residues.

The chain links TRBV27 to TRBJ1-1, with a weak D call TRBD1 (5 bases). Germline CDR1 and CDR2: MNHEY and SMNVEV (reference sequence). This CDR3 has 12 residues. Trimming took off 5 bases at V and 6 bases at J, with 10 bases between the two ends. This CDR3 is CASSPPGPEAFF. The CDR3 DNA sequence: TGTGCCAGCAGTCCTCCGGGGCCTGAAGCTTTCTTT.

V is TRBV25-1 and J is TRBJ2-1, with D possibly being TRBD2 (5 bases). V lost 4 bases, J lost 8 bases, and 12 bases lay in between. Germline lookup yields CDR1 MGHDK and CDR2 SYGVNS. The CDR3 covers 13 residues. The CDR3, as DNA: TGTGCCAGCAGTGCCCTCGTCGGGGATGAGCAGTTCTTC. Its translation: CASSALVGDEQFF.

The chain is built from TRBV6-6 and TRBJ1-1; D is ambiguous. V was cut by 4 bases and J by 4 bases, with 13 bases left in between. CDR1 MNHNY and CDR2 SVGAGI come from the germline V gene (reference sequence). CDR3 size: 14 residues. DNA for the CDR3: TGTGCCAGCAGTTCCCATCAGGTGGGCACTGAAGCTTTCTTT. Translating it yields CASSSHQVGTEAFF.

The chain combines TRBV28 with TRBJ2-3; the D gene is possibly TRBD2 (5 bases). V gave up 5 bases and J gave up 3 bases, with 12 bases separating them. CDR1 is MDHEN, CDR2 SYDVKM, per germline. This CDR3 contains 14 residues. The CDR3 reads CASSGRPGTDTQYF. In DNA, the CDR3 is TGTGCCAGCAGTGGGAGACCTGGGACAGATACGCAGTATTTT. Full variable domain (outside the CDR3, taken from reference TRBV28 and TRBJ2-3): DVKVTQSSRYLVKRTGEKVFLECVQDMDHENMFWYRQDPGLGLRLIYFSYDVKMKEKGDIPEGYSVSREKKERFSLILESASTNQTSMYLCASSGRPGTDTQYFGPGTRLTVL.

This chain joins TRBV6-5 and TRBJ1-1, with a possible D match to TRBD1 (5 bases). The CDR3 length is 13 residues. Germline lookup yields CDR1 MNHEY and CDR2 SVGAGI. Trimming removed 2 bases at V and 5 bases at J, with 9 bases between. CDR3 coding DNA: TGTGCCAGCAGTTACGGGGGTACTACTGAAGCTTTCTTT. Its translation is CASSYGGTTEAFF.

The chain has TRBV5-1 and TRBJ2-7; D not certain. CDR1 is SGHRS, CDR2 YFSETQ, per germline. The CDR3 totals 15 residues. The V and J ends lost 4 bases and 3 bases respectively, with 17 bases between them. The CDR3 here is CASSPPKERDYEQYF. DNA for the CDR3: TGCGCCAGCAGCCCACCAAAGGAGCGAGACTACGAGCAGTACTTC.

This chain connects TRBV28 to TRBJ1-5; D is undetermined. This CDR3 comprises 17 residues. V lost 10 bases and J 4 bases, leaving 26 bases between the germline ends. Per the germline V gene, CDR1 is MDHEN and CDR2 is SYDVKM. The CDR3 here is CANQAQGGQGQNQPQHF. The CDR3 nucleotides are TGTGCCAACCAGGCGCAAGGAGGCCAAGGTCAAAATCAGCCCCAGCATTTT.

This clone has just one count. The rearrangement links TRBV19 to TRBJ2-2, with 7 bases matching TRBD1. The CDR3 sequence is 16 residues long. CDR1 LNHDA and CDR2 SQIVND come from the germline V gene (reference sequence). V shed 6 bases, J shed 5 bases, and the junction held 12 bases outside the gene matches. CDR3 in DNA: TGTGCCAGTAGGCACTCGACAGGGATAAGAACCGGGGAGCTGTTTTTT. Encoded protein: CASRHSTGIRTGELFF. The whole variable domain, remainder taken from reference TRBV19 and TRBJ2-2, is DGGITQSPKYLFRKEGQNVTLSCEQNLNHDAMYWYRQDPGQGLRLIYYSQIVNDFQKGDIAEGYSVSREKKESFPLTVTSAQKNPTAFYLCASRHSTGIRTGELFFGEGSRLTVL.

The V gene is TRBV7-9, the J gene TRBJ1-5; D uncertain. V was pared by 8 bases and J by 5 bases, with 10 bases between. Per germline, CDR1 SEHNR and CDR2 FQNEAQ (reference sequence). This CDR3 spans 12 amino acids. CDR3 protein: CASSQDHQPQHF. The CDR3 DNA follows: TGTGCCAGCTCGCAGGACCATCAGCCCCAGCATTTT.

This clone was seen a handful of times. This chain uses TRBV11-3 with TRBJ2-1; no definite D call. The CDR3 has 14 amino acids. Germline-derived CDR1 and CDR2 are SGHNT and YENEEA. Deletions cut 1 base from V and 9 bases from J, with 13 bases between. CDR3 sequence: CASSLVVSHGEQFF. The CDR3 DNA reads TGTGCCAGCAGCTTAGTCGTCTCCCACGGTGAGCAGTTCTTC.

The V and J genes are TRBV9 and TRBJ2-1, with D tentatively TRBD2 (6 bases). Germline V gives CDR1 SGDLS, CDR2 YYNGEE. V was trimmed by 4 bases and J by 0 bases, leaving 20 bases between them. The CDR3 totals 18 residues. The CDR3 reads CASSSPVGLPSSYNEQFF. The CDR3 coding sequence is TGTGCCAGCAGCTCCCCTGTGGGACTCCCAAGCTCCTACAATGAGCAGTTCTTC.

This CDR3 reads CASSLWRTSGSKTTQYF. DNA of the CDR3: TGTGCCAGCAGCTTATGGAGGACTAGCGGGAGTAAGACTACGCAGTATTTT. The V call is TRBV7-6, the J call TRBJ2-3, with TRBD2 matching over 13 bases. The CDR3 length is 17 residues. Germline V gives CDR1 SGHVS, CDR2 FNYEAQ. J was trimmed by 8 bases and V by 2 bases; bases with no gene match: 10.

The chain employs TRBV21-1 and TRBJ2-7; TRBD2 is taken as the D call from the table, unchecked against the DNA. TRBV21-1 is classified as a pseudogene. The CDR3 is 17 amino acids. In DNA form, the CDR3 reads TGTGCCAGCAGCAAAGTGGGGAGCCCCCACGTCTCCTACGAGCAGTACTTC. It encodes CASSKVGSPHVSYEQYF.

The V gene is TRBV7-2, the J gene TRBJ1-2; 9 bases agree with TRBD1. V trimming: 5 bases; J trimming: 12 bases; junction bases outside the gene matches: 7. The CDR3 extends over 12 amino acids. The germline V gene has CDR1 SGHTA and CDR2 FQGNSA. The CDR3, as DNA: TGTGCCAGCAGCCGACAGGGGGTGGGGGACACCTTC. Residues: CASSRQGVGDTF.

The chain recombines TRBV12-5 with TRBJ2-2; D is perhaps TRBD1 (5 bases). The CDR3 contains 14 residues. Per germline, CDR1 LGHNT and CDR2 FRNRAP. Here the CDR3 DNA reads TGTGCCCAAACCGCAGGGTCCAACACCGGGGAGCTGTTTTTT. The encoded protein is CAQTAGSNTGELFF.

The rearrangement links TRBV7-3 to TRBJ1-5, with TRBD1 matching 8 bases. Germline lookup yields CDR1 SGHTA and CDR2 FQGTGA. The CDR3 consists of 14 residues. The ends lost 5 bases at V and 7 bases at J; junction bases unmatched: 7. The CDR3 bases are TGTGCCAGCAGCCCACAGGGGGGAGGGCAGCCCCAGCATTTT. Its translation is CASSPQGGGQPQHF. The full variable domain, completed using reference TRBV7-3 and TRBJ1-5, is GAGVSQTPSNKVTEKGKYVELRCDPISGHTALYWYRQSLGQGPEFLIYFQGTGAADDSGLPNDRFFAVRPEGSVSTLKIQRTERGDSAVYLCASSPQGGGQPQHFGDGTRLSIL.

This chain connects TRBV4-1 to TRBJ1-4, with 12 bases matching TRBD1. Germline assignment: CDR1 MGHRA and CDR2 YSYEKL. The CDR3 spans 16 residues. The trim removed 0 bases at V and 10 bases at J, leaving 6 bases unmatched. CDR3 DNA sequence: TGCGCCAGCAGCCAAGATGGCGGGACAGGGGGCCGAAAACTGTTTTTT. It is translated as CASSQDGGTGGRKLFF.

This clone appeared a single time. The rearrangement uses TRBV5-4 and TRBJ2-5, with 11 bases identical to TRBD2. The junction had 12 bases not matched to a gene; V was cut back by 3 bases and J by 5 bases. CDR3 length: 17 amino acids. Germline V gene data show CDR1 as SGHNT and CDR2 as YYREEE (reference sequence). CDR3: CASSWGPPSGRWETQYF. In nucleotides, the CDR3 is TGTGCCAGCAGCTGGGGGCCCCCTAGCGGGAGGTGGGAGACCCAGTACTTC.

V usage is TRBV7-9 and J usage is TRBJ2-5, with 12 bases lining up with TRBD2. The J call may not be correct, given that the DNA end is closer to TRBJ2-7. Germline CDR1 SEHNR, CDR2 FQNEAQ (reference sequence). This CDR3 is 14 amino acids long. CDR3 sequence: CASSPRTSGTEQYF. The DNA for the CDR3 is TGTGCCAGCAGCCCCCGGACTAGCGGGACCGAGCAGTACTTC.

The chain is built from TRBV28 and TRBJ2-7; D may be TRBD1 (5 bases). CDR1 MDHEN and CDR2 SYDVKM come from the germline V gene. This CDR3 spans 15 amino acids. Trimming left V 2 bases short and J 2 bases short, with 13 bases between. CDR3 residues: CASSLIGRAPYEQYF. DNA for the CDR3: TGTGCCAGCAGTTTAATCGGCAGGGCCCCCTACGAGCAGTACTTC. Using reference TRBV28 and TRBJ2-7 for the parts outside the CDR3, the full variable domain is DVKVTQSSRYLVKRTGEKVFLECVQDMDHENMFWYRQDPGLGLRLIYFSYDVKMKEKGDIPEGYSVSREKKERFSLILESASTNQTSMYLCASSLIGRAPYEQYFGPGTRLTVT.

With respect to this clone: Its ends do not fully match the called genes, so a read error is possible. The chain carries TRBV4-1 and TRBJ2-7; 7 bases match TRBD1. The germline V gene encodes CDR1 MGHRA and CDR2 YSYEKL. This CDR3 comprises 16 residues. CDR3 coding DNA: TGCGCCAGCGGCCAACCCAGGGGGACGGAGACCTACGAGCAGTACTTC. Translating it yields CASGQPRGTETYEQYF.

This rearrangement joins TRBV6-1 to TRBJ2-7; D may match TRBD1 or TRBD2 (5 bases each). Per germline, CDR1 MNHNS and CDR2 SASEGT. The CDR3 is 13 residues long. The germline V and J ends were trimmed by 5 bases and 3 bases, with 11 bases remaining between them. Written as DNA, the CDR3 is TGTGCCAGCAGTCCCGGGGCCCACTACGAGCAGTACTTC. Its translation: CASSPGAHYEQYF.

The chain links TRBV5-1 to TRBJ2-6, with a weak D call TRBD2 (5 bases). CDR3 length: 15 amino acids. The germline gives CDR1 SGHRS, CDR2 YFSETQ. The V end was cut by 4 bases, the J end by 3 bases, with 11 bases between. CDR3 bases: TGCGCCAGCAGCGCCCTAGGAGGTGGGGCCAACGTCCTGACTTTC. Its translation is CASSALGGGANVLTF.

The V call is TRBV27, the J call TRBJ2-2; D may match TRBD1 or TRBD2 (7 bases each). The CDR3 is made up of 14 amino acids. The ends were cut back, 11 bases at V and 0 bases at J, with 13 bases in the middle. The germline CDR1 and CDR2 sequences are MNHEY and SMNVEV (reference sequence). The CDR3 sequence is CAPRGGANTGELFF. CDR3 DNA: TGTGCCCCCAGGGGGGGGGCGAACACCGGGGAGCTGTTTTTT.

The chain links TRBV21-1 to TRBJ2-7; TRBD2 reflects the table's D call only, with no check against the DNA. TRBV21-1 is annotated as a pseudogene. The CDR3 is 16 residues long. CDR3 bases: TGTGCCAGCAGCCCACCGGGACTAGCGGGAACCGACGAGCAGTACTTC. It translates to CASSPPGLAGTDEQYF.

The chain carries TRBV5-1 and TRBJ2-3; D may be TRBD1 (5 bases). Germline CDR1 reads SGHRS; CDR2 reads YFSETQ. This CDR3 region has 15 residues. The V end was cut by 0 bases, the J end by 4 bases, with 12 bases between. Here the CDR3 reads CASSLVGEGADTQYF. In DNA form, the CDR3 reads TGCGCCAGCAGCTTGGTTGGGGAAGGGGCAGATACGCAGTATTTT.

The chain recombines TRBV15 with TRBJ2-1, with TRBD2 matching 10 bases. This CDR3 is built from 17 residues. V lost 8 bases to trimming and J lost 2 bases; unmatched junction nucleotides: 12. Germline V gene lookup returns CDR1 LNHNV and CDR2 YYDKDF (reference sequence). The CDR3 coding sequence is TGTGCCACCCACTTGGGGAGCGGGAGGGAGACCTACAATGAGCAGTTCTTC. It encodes CATHLGSGRETYNEQFF.

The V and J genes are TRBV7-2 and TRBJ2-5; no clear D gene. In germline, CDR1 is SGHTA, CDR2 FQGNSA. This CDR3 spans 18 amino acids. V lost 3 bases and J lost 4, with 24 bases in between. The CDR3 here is CASSFLFPYLSRGETQYF. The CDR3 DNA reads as TGTGCCAGCAGCTTCCTATTCCCCTACCTCTCCAGAGGAGAGACCCAGTACTTC. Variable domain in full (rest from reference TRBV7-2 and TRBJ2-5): GAGVSQSPSNKVTEKGKDVELRCDPISGHTALYWYRQSLGQGLEFLIYFQGNSAPDKSGLPSDRFSAERTGGSVSTLTIQRTQQEDSAVYLCASSFLFPYLSRGETQYFGPGTRLLVL.